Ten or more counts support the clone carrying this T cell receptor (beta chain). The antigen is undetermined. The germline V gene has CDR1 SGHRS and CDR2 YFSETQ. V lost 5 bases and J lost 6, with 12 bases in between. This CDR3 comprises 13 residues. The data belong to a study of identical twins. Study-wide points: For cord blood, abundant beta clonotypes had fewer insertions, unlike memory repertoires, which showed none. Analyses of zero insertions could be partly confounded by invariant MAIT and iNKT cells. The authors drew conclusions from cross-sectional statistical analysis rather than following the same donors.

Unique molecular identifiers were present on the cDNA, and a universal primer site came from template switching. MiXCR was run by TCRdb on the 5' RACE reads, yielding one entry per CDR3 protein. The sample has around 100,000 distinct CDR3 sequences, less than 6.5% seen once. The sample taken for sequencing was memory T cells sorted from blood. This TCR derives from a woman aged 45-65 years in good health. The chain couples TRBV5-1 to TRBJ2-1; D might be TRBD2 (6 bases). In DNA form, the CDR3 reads TGCGCCAGCAGTCGCGGGAATATCAATGAGCAGTTCTTC. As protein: CASSRGNINEQFF.